These T cell receptor beta chains were read from a single sample in a study of shared clonotypes between healthy human individuals. Libraries were prepared by immunoSEQ multiplex PCR; TCRdb keeps only in-frame clonotypes and omits some of them. The sample lists approximately 2.5 million clones; roughly 92% were seen once. Source material: naive CD4+ T cells sorted from blood. Receptor source: a young man in good health. CDR3s include the opening cysteine and the closing phenylalanine or tryptophan. The order of the fields is CDR3 length, J gene, D gene, V gene, clone size, CDR3 protein, CDR3 DNA. D genes are given only for firm matches. Size is stated for part of the rows, as once, few or many counts, or as a class when the clone is expanded.

>16|TRBJ2-1|TRBD2|TRBV7-2|once
CASSVTSGGTYNEQFF
TGTGCCAGCAGCGTGACTAGCGGGGGAACCTACAATGAGCAGTTCTTC
>16|TRBJ2-2|TRBD1|TRBV5-4|.
CASSSLGQGNTGELFF
TGTGCCAGCAGCTCCCTCGGACAGGGGAACACCGGGGAGCTGTTTTTT
>13|TRBJ1-2|.|TRBV30|.
CAWGDWTNYGYTF
TGTGCCTGGGGTGACTGGACTAACTATGGCTACACCTTC
>15|TRBJ1-2|TRBD1|TRBV6-5|.
CASSDTGGGRYGYTF
TGTGCCAGCAGCGATACAGGGGGCGGTCGGTATGGCTACACCTTC
>11|TRBJ2-5|TRBD2|TRBV2|.
CASSLGLGNYF
TGTGCCAGCAGCCTGGGACTAGGAAATTACTTC
>13|TRBJ2-3|.|TRBV6-1|once
CATRGINTDTQYF
TGTGCCACCAGGGGCATAAACACAGATACGCAGTATTTT
>14|TRBJ2-3|TRBD1|TRBV12-5|once
CASAFGQGTDTQYF
TGTGCTAGTGCCTTCGGACAGGGAACAGATACGCAGTATTTT
>15|TRBJ2-7|TRBD1|TRBV19|.
CASAGRGTGAYEQYF
TGTGCCAGTGCGGGAAGAGGGACAGGGGCATACGAGCAGTACTTC
>15|TRBJ1-5|.|TRBV5-1|.
CASSFELDSNQPQHF
TGCGCCAGCAGCTTTGAACTCGATAGCAATCAGCCCCAGCATTTT
>15|TRBJ2-6|.|TRBV7-2|.
CASSPRLSGANVLTF
TGTGCCAGCAGCCCCAGACTCTCTGGGGCCAACGTCCTGACTTTC
>16|TRBJ2-2|TRBD2|TRBV6-5|.
CASSSFERGGTGELFF
TGTGCCAGCAGTTCCTTTGAGCGGGGGGGGACCGGGGAGCTGTTTTTT
>16|TRBJ2-3|TRBD2|TRBV5-1|.
CASSRGLAGGSDTQYF
TGCGCCAGCAGCAGGGGACTAGCGGGGGGCTCAGATACGCAGTATTTT
>16|TRBJ2-3|.|TRBV10-3|.
CAISESSGTLTDTQYF
TGTGCCATCAGTGAGTCGTCCGGGACTCTCACAGATACGCAGTATTTT